This is a list of T cell receptor beta chains from one sample in a study of OX40 agonist ivuxolimab in advanced cancers. The table came from immunoSEQ multiplex PCR; TCRdb's copy has only in-frame clones and leaves some out. The table includes around 64,000 clones, around 88% detected once. This sample comprised CD4+ or CD8+ T cells sorted from blood, obtained in a trial of the OX40 agonist ivuxolimab. These receptors all stem from an adult with an advanced solid tumor such as melanoma, head and neck, liver or kidney cancer. The CDR3 runs from the conserved cysteine through the conserved F or W. The D gene is left open where the match is weak. The size of a clone is reported for some rows only, either as once, few or many, or as a class for expanded clones.

d_gene,v_gene,abundance,j_gene,CDR3nt,CDR3aa
NA,TRBV10-3,few,TRBJ2-1,TGTGCCATCAAGGTCGGTTCGGGGGCAGGGGAGCAGTTCTTC,CAIKVGSGAGEQFF
NA,TRBV28,NA,TRBJ1-2,TGTGCCAGCAGTTTCGGGCAGTACTATGGCTACACCTTC,CASSFGQYYGYTF
TRBD1,TRBV28,once,TRBJ2-2,TGTGCCAGCAGTTTCTTAGGACAGGGCACCGGGGAGCTGTTTTTT,CASSFLGQGTGELFF
NA,TRBV10-1,NA,TRBJ2-3,TGCGCCAGCAGTGTTGGGGGGAGCACAGATACGCAGTATTTT,CASSVGGSTDTQYF
NA,TRBV19,NA,TRBJ2-3,TGTGCCAGTACCCTGAGGGGACTTATCACAGATACGCAGTATTTT,CASTLRGLITDTQYF
TRBD1,TRBV6-4,NA,TRBJ2-6,TGTGCCAGCAGTGAGGTGTGGACAGGGGGCTCTGGGGCCAACGTCCTGACTTTC,CASSEVWTGGSGANVLTF
TRBD1,TRBV28,NA,TRBJ1-1,TGTGCCAGCAGTGGACAGGGAGAAAACACTGAAGCTTTCTTT,CASSGQGENTEAFF
NA,TRBV12-5,NA,TRBJ2-7,TGTGCTAGTGGTTTGTTCCGTGAGCAGTACTTC,CASGLFREQYF
NA,TRBV28,NA,TRBJ2-1,TGTGCCAGCAGTTCAAGGGAGCAGTTCTTC,CASSSREQFF
NA,TRBV15,few,TRBJ1-5,TGTGCCACCAGCAGAGATCAGGGTGAGCGCAATCAGCCCCAGCATTTT,CATSRDQGERNQPQHF
NA,TRBV9,NA,TRBJ1-3,TGTGCCAGCAGCGTAGGCTGGGTTGGAAACACCATATATTTT,CASSVGWVGNTIYF
TRBD1,TRBV18,once,TRBJ2-1,TGTGCCAGCTCACCACCGGACCCGGGACAGGGGGACGATGAGCAGTTCTTC,CASSPPDPGQGDDEQFF
NA,TRBV5-1,NA,TRBJ1-2,TGCGCCAGCACCCCAGGCCAGGGCGGTGACTATGGCTACACCTTC,CASTPGQGGDYGYTF
TRBD1,TRBV7-8,few,TRBJ2-7,TGTGCCAGCAGCCAAACGACAGGGTCCTACGAGCAGTACTTC,CASSQTTGSYEQYF
NA,TRBV10-2,once,TRBJ2-1,TGCGCCAGCAGAGAGGGGAATTCCTACAATGAGCAGTTCTTC,CASREGNSYNEQFF
NA,TRBV7-9,NA,TRBJ2-5,TGTGCCAGCAGCTTAGCTAGGGGAGAGACCCAGTACTTC,CASSLARGETQYF
NA,TRBV5-1,NA,TRBJ1-4,TGCGCCAGCAGGGTAGGGTTCGGAGAAAAACTGTTTTTT,CASRVGFGEKLFF
NA,TRBV7-7,NA,TRBJ2-1,TGTGCTAGCAGCAGGGGAGAGAACAATGAGCAGTTCTTC,CASSRGENNEQFF
NA,TRBV29-1,NA,TRBJ1-1,TGCAGCGTCCCAAAATCAGGGTTGAACACTGAAGCTTTCTTT,CSVPKSGLNTEAFF
TRBD1,TRBV6-1,NA,TRBJ2-1,TGTGCCAGCACCCGGACAGGGACGAACAATGAGCAGTTCTTC,CASTRTGTNNEQFF
NA,TRBV11-3,NA,TRBJ2-7,TGTGCCAGCAGCTTAGGTAGCTCCTACGAGCAGTACTTC,CASSLGSSYEQYF
NA,TRBV7-9,NA,TRBJ2-1,TGTGCCAGCAGCTTAGCGGCTAGCCGCAATGAGCAGTTCTTC,CASSLAASRNEQFF
NA,TRBV5-1,NA,TRBJ1-4,TGCGCCAGCAGCTTGGGGCAGCAAGGGGAAAAACTGTTTTTT,CASSLGQQGEKLFF
TRBD1,TRBV19,once,TRBJ1-2,TGTGCCAGTGAGCAGGGGGCTGGCTACACCTTC,CASEQGAGYTF
NA,TRBV7-6,medium-sized,TRBJ1-1,TGTGCCAGCAGCCCGGACGGGAACAGGGAAGCTTTCTTT,CASSPDGNREAFF
TRBD1,TRBV27,NA,TRBJ1-1,TGTGCCAGCAGTTTTAGGGACAGATCGAACACTGAAGCTTTCTTT,CASSFRDRSNTEAFF
NA,TRBV30,NA,TRBJ2-2,TGTGCCTGGAGATCCCAGAACACCGGGGAGCTGTTTTTT,CAWRSQNTGELFF
NA,TRBV5-1,few,TRBJ1-3,TGCGCCAGCAGTTTTGGGGGACGGAGCTCTGGAAACACCATATATTTT,CASSFGGRSSGNTIYF
NA,TRBV19,NA,TRBJ1-1,TGTGCCAGTAGCACTGAGGACAGCTCCACTGAAGCTTTCTTT,CASSTEDSSTEAFF